This T cell receptor beta chain was profiled in a study of neoadjuvant anti-PD-1 for oral cavity cancer. In the study overall: Most patients had three to four biweekly doses of 3 mg/kg nivolumab before resection.

Six replicates per PBMC sample, mostly from 480 ng of genomic DNA. Assay used: immunoSEQ multiplex PCR; TCRdb lists only in-frame clones, some missing. The sample has about 32,000 clones, about 77% seen once; the top ten hold nearly 3.5%. Time point denoted: after neoadjuvant nivolumab, at surgical resection. No culture or expansion preceded analysis of these blood cells. V lost 2 bases to trimming and J lost 8 bases, with 15 bases between them. Germline loops: CDR1 GTSNPN, CDR2 SVGIG (reference sequence). This CDR3 is built from 13 residues. This chain links TRBV30 with TRBJ1-2; D perhaps matches TRBD1 (6 bases). Sequenced material: PBMCs, taken after nivolumab (anti-PD-1) treatment. The sequence came from a person aged 35 to 85 with oral cavity squamous cell carcinoma. The CDR3 here is CAWSPQGIRGYTF. CDR3 sequence (DNA): TGTGCCTGGAGTCCACAGGGTATTCGGGGCTACACCTTC.